Sequencing of this T cell receptor (beta chain) was carried out in a study of blood T cell repertoires in COVID-19. V was pared by 1 base and J by 4 bases, with 6 bases between. The CDR3 contains 13 residues. The germline CDR1 and CDR2 sequences are SGHTA and FQGNSA. Measured with immunoSEQ multiplex PCR; TCRdb has only the in-frame clones, and not every one. The data show 300,000 to 400,000 clones, about 88% seen once. The receptor comes from a man aged 55 to 70 who had recovered from COVID-19. Specimen: PBMCs or T cells enriched from blood (not recorded which). The V call is TRBV7-2, the J call TRBJ2-3; D possibly corresponds to TRBD2 (6 bases). CDR3: CASSLGGADTQYF. CDR3 nucleotide sequence: TGTGCCAGCAGCTTAGGGGGGGCAGATACGCAGTATTTT.